Listed below are T cell receptor beta chains from one sample, sequenced in a study of T cell responses to AZD1222 COVID-19 vaccine. Clones were read by immunoSEQ multiplex PCR, and TCRdb kept only the in-frame ones, dropping some. Among around 77,000 clones, around 90% were seen once, and the ten largest hold less than 25%. The sequencing used peripheral blood, collected on day 0 of AZD1222 vaccination. These receptors originate from an adult in good health. CDR3s leave out the opening cysteine and the closing phenylalanine or tryptophan. Each record gives: J gene, V gene, CDR3 protein.

J gene: TRBJ1-1
V gene: TRBV9
CDR3 protein: ASSVGVRENTEAF

J gene: TRBJ1-2
V gene: TRBV2
CDR3 protein: ASSRGQGTRGGYT

J gene: TRBJ2-5
V gene: TRBV2
CDR3 protein: ASSEPAPLQETQY

J gene: TRBJ1-4
V gene: TRBV7-9
CDR3 protein: ASSQGGEKLF

J gene: TRBJ1-5
V gene: TRBV28
CDR3 protein: ASSLQAGNSVHQPQH

J gene: TRBJ2-1
V gene: TRBV5-1
CDR3 protein: ASSLAPGQEEHEQF

J gene: TRBJ2-7
V gene: TRBV9
CDR3 protein: ASSATGGAIYEQY

J gene: TRBJ1-4
V gene: TRBV28
CDR3 protein: ASSWDRKEKLF

J gene: TRBJ2-2
V gene: TRBV30
CDR3 protein: AWSVRGAGRSGELF

J gene: TRBJ2-7
V gene: TRBV29-1
CDR3 protein: SVEDLTDEQY

J gene: TRBJ2-5
V gene: TRBV19
CDR3 protein: ASSTDRETQY

J gene: TRBJ1-2
V gene: TRBV9
CDR3 protein: ASSVVTGQGFGYT

J gene: TRBJ2-5
V gene: TRBV27
CDR3 protein: ASSSPLRGETQY

J gene: TRBJ2-7
V gene: TRBV4-1
CDR3 protein: ASSARASGYEQY

J gene: TRBJ2-1
V gene: TRBV24-1
CDR3 protein: ATSDLTLDSAEQF

J gene: TRBJ1-2
V gene: TRBV4-3
CDR3 protein: ASSQETGSSYGYT

J gene: TRBJ2-3
V gene: TRBV19
CDR3 protein: ATDPGGTDTQY

J gene: TRBJ2-5
V gene: TRBV10-3
CDR3 protein: AISRGRGGETQY

J gene: TRBJ2-5
V gene: TRBV6-5
CDR3 protein: ASSLRDRLQETQY

J gene: TRBJ1-3
V gene: TRBV6-1
CDR3 protein: ASSELDSSGNTIY

J gene: TRBJ2-3
V gene: TRBV6-4
CDR3 protein: ASSEAGGDTQY

J gene: TRBJ1-5
V gene: TRBV19
CDR3 protein: ASSLSRAGTGLDQPQH

J gene: TRBJ1-1
V gene: TRBV12-3/TRBV12-4
CDR3 protein: ANSIDGNTEAF

J gene: TRBJ2-2
V gene: TRBV2
CDR3 protein: ASSPKTGSNTGELF

J gene: TRBJ2-7
V gene: TRBV5-5
CDR3 protein: ASSLGGWESSYEQY

J gene: TRBJ1-5
V gene: TRBV19
CDR3 protein: ASSIRESEPQH

J gene: TRBJ2-3
V gene: TRBV7-2
CDR3 protein: ASTFGGTDTQY

J gene: TRBJ1-1
V gene: TRBV24-1
CDR3 protein: ATTEGTEAF

J gene: TRBJ1-5
V gene: TRBV5-6
CDR3 protein: ASSLWGVSNQPQH

J gene: TRBJ1-2
V gene: TRBV19
CDR3 protein: ASSSDRGYGYT

J gene: TRBJ1-5
V gene: TRBV28
CDR3 protein: ASSKYSINQPQH

J gene: TRBJ1-1
V gene: TRBV7-2
CDR3 protein: ASSFTGKNTEAF

J gene: TRBJ1-6
V gene: TRBV9
CDR3 protein: ASSLVGGAESPLH

J gene: TRBJ1-6
V gene: TRBV11-2
CDR3 protein: ASSWRSTGEFGSPLH

J gene: TRBJ2-1
V gene: TRBV5-4
CDR3 protein: ASSLWGGPVDEQF

J gene: TRBJ1-3
V gene: TRBV30
CDR3 protein: AWRGTGFSGNTIY

J gene: TRBJ1-6
V gene: TRBV9
CDR3 protein: ASSVNPGNSPLH

J gene: TRBJ2-2
V gene: TRBV6-2/TRBV6-3
CDR3 protein: ASSYMRGTGELF

J gene: TRBJ2-3
V gene: TRBV18
CDR3 protein: ASSPLRTSALVRTDTQY

J gene: TRBJ1-1
V gene: TRBV5-5
CDR3 protein: ASSHDGALKGAF

J gene: TRBJ1-4
V gene: TRBV28
CDR3 protein: ASRPLTGAENEKLF

J gene: TRBJ2-1
V gene: TRBV5-1
CDR3 protein: ASTTSGVGGEQF

J gene: TRBJ1-5
V gene: TRBV10-2
CDR3 protein: ASSEYPRQPQH

J gene: TRBJ1-2
V gene: TRBV28
CDR3 protein: ASGDGYT

J gene: TRBJ1-2
V gene: TRBV5-6
CDR3 protein: ASSLVGPTYGYT

J gene: TRBJ1-1
V gene: TRBV19
CDR3 protein: ASRSGLRNTEAF

J gene: TRBJ2-1
V gene: TRBV30
CDR3 protein: AWSVGAGQGDEQF

J gene: TRBJ1-4
V gene: TRBV6-5
CDR3 protein: ASSPGGQGIGKLF

J gene: TRBJ2-5
V gene: TRBV19
CDR3 protein: ASGRARETQY

J gene: TRBJ2-5
V gene: TRBV19
CDR3 protein: ASSMDREETQY

J gene: TRBJ1-2
V gene: TRBV10-3
CDR3 protein: AISERKDHYGYT

J gene: TRBJ1-6
V gene: TRBV4-2
CDR3 protein: ASSQDQPGLVSPLH

J gene: TRBJ2-2
V gene: TRBV29-1
CDR3 protein: SVTRQGFTGELF

J gene: TRBJ2-2
V gene: TRBV4-3
CDR3 protein: ASSQVQGEGTGELF

J gene: TRBJ2-7
V gene: TRBV29-1
CDR3 protein: SVAGASSYEQY